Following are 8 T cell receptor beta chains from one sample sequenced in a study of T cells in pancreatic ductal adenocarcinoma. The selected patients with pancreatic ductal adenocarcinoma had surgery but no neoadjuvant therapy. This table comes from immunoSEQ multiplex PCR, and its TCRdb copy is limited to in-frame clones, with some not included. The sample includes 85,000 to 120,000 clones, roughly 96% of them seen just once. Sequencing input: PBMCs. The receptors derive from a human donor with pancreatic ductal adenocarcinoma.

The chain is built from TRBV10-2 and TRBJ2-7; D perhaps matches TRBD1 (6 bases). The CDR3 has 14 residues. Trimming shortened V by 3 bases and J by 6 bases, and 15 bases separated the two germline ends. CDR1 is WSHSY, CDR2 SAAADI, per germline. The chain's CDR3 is CASSEFYRDSEQYF. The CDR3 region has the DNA TGCGCCAGCAGTGAATTCTACAGGGATAGCGAGCAGTACTTC.

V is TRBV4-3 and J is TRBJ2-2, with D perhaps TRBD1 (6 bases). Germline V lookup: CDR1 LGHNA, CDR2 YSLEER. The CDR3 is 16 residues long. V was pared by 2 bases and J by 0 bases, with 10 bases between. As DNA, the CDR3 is TGCGCCAGCAGCCAACACGGGACATCGAACACCGGGGAGCTGTTTTTT. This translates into CASSQHGTSNTGELFF.

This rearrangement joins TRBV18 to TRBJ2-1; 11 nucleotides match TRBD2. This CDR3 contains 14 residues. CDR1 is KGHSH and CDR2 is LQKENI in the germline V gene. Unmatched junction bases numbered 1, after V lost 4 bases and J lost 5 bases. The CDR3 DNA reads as TGTGCCAGCTCACAACTAGCGGGAGACAATGAGCAGTTCTTC. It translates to CASSQLAGDNEQFF. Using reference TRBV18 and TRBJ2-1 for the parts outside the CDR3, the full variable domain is NAGVMQNPRHLVRRRGQEARLRCSPMKGHSHVYWYRQLPEEGLKFMVYLQKENIIDESGMPKERFSAEFPKEGPSILRIQQVVRGDSAAYFCASSQLAGDNEQFFGPGTRLTVL.

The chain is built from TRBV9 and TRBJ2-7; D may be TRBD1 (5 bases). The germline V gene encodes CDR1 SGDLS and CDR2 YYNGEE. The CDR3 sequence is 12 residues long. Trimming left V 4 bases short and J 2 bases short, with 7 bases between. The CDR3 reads CASSRGPYEQYF. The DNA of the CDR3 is TGTGCCAGCAGCAGGGGTCCCTACGAGCAGTACTTC.

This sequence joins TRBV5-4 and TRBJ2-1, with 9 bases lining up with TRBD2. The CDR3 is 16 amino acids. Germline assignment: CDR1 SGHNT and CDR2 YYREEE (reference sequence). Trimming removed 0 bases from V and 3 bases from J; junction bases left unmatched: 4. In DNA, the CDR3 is TGTGCCAGCAGCTTGGCGTCTAGCGGGAACTACAATGAGCAGTTCTTC. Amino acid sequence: CASSLASSGNYNEQFF.

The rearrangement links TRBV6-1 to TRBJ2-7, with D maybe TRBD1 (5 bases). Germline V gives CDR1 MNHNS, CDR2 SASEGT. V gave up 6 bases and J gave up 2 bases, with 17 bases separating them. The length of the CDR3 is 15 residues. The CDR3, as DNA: TGTGCCAGCAGCCCAAATGACAGTAACCCCTACGAGCAGTACTTC. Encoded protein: CASSPNDSNPYEQYF.

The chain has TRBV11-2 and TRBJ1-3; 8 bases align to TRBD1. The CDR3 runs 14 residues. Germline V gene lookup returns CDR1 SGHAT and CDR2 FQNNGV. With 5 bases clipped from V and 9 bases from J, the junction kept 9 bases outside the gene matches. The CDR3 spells CASSPGQAVGTIYF. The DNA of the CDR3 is TGTGCCAGCAGCCCGGGACAGGCGGTAGGCACCATATATTTT. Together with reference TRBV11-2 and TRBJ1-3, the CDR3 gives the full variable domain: EAGVAQSPRYKIIEKRQSVAFWCNPISGHATLYWYQQILGQGPKLLIQFQNNGVVDDSQLPKDRFSAERLKGVDSTLKIQPAKLEDSAVYLCASSPGQAVGTIYFGEGSWLTVV.

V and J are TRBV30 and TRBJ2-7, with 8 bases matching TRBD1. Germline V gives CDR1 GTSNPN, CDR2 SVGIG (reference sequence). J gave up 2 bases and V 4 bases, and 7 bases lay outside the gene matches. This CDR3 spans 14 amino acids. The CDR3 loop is CAWTRTGKTYEQYF. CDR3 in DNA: TGTGCCTGGACCCGGACAGGGAAAACCTACGAGCAGTACTTC.